The clone carrying this T cell receptor (beta chain) was picked up many times. Its target is not known. These data originate in a study of CD8 T cells in ankylosing spondylitis. Study-level results: Apparently characteristic of ankylosing spondylitis blood was a TCR beta motif (about eight highly homologous variants). Existing reports had already noted some motif variants in reactive arthritis synovial fluid and blood.

5'-RACE, quantitative and with molecular barcodes, yielded the TCR beta libraries. TCRdb passed the 5' RACE reads through MiXCR, listing each CDR3 protein once. This table holds 30,000 to 40,000 distinct CDR3 sequences, 3% found once. After removal of 4 bases from V and 4 bases from J, the junction contained 13 bases not matched to a gene. The CDR3 length is 19 residues. Germline CDR1 is SGDLS and CDR2 is YYNGEE. This receptor was taken from a male donor with ankylosing spondylitis or in good health (not recorded which). This chain connects TRBV9 to TRBJ2-3, with 15 bases aligning to TRBD2. The material sequenced was blood, either unsorted or a sorted T cell fraction (not recorded which). CDR3 sequence: CASSLQGRTSGGAPDTQYF. Here the CDR3 DNA reads TGTGCCAGCAGCTTACAGGGTAGGACTAGCGGGGGGGCCCCAGATACGCAGTATTTT.